This entry is about one T cell receptor beta chain. Some clones are missing from TCRdb's copy, which holds only in-frame ones; the method was immunoSEQ multiplex PCR. The data hold some 31,000 clones, with over 90% observed a single time. This CDR3 comprises 15 residues. The V and J ends lost 6 bases and 3 bases respectively, with 17 bases between them. CDR1 is SGHAT and CDR2 is FQNNGV in the germline V gene. The data were obtained in a study of T cell responses to AZD1222 COVID-19 vaccine. The specimen was peripheral blood, collected on day 0 of AZD1222 vaccination. This chain uses TRBV11-2 with TRBJ1-2, with a possible D match to TRBD1 (5 bases). This receptor was taken from an adult in good health. The CDR3 region is CASSSSGIRDYGYTF. CDR3 coding DNA: TGTGCCAGCAGTTCCTCAGGGATTCGTGACTATGGCTACACCTTC.